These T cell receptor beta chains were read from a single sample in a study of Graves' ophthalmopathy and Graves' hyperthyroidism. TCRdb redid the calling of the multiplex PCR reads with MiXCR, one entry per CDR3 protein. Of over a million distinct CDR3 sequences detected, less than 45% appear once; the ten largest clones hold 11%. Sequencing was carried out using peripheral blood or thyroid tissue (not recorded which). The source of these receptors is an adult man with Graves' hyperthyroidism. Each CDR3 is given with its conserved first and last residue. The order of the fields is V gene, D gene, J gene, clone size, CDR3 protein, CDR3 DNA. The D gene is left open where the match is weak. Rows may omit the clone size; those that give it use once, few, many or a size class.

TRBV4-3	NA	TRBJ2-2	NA	CASSQDFGSSTVTGELFF	TGCGCCAGCAGCCAAGATTTTGGCAGCTCAACAGTCACCGGGGAGCTGTTTTTT
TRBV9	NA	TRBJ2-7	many	CASSVGAGTNYEQYF	TGTGCCAGCAGCGTAGGCGCGGGGACAAACTACGAGCAGTACTTC
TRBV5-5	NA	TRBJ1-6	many	CASSLPGQYNSPLHF	TGTGCCAGCAGCTTGCCCGGACAATACAATTCACCCCTCCACTTT
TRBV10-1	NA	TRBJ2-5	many	CASSEGTDLFSF	TGCGCCAGCAGTGAAGGGACTGATCTGTTTTCCTTC
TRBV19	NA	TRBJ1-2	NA	CAIRTEKYGYTF	TGTGCCATTCGAACAGAGAAATATGGCTACACCTTC
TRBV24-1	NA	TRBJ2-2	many	CATSDEGRGTGELFF	TGTGCCACCAGTGATGAGGGGCGCGGCACCGGGGAGCTGTTTTTT
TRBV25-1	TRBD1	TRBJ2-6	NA	CASSRGDRGPGGANVLTF	TGTGCCAGCAGCAGGGGGGACAGGGGGCCTGGTGGGGCCAACGTCCTGACTTTC
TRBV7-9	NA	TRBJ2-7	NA	CASSLAGGPYF	TGTGCCAGCAGCTTAGCCGGGGGGCCGTACTTC
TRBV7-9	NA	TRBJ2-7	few	CASSQGLASREQYF	TGTGCCAGCAGCCAAGGCCTAGCTTCCCGCGAGCAGTACTTC
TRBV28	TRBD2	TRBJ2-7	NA	CASSLVAGYYEQYF	TGTGCCAGCAGTTTGGTAGCGGGGTACTACGAGCAGTACTTC
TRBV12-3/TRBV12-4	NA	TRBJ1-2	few	CASRDNSYYGYTF	TGTGCCAGTAGGGACAACTCCTACTATGGCTACACCTTC
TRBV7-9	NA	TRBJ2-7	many	CASRPQGNEQYF	TGTGCCAGCAGGCCTCAGGGAAACGAGCAGTACTTC
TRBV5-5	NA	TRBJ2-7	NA	CASREEQYF	TGTGCCAGCAGGGAAGAGCAGTACTTC
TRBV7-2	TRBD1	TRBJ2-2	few	CASSLVRGPTGELFF	TGTGCCAGCAGCTTAGTCAGGGGGCCCACCGGGGAGCTGTTTTTT
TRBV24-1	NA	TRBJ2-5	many	CATSVGMDRSYQETQYF	TGTGCCACCAGTGTAGGCATGGACAGATCGTACCAAGAGACCCAGTACTTC
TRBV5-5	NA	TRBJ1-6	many	CASSLGVWGYNSPLHF	TGTGCCAGCAGCTTAGGGGTATGGGGATATAATTCACCCCTCCACTTT
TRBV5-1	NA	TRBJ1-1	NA	CASSTPDRHEAFF	TGCGCCAGCAGCACCCCGGACAGACATGAAGCTTTCTTT
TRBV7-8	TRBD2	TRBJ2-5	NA	CASSLGGGGLGSETQYF	TGTGCCAGCAGCTTAGGGGGGGGGGGACTAGGTTCGGAGACCCAGTACTTC
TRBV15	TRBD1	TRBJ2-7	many	CATSRETGTGAYEQYF	TGTGCCACCAGCAGAGAAACCGGGACAGGAGCCTACGAGCAGTACTTC
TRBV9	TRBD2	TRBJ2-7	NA	CASSNRGRPSYEQYF	TGTGCCAGCAGCAACCGCGGGAGGCCATCCTACGAGCAGTACTTC
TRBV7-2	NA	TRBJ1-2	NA	CASSPRGGTNYGYTF	TGTGCCAGCAGCCCTCGGGGTGGGACTAACTATGGCTACACCTTC
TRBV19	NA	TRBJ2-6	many	CAANPGFGANVLTF	TGTGCCGCTAATCCGGGGTTCGGGGCCAACGTCCTGACTTTC
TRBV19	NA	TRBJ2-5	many	CASTDRVQETQYF	TGTGCCAGTACCGACCGGGTTCAAGAGACCCAGTACTTC
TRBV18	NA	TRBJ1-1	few	CASSPGAAMNTEAFF	TGTGCCAGCTCACCTGGCGCAGCCATGAACACTGAAGCTTTCTTT
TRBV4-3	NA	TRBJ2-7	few	CASSQDLGLLRPYEQYF	TGCGCCAGCAGCCAAGATCTTGGCTTACTACGGCCCTACGAGCAGTACTTC
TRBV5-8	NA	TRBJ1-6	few	CASSYREHNSPLHF	TGTGCCAGCAGCTACCGGGAGCATAATTCACCCCTCCACTTT
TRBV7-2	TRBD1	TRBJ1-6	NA	CASSVAISGTGTLPLHF	TGTGCCAGCAGCGTCGCAATTTCCGGGACAGGGACCTTACCCCTCCACTTT